The 10 T cell receptor beta chains reported below all come from one sample, sequenced in a study of blood T cells in healthy people across ages. The use of a sample-barcoded 5' primer and a J-beta primer mix characterized a second PCR of about 7 to 12 cycles. TCRdb reanalysed the 5' RACE reads using MiXCR and keeps one entry per CDR3 protein. The table records hundreds of thousands of distinct CDR3 sequences, 45% to 50% of them present only once. Sequencing was performed on blood. The source is a woman aged 60 to 75 in good health.

This clonotype was seen a handful of times. CDR3 in amino acids: CSAAPATDTQYF. In DNA, the CDR3 is TGCAGTGCTGCCCCGGCGACAGATACGCAGTATTTT. The V gene is TRBV20-1, the J gene TRBJ2-3, with no clear D. Germline V gene data show CDR1 as DFQATT and CDR2 as SNEGSKA (reference sequence). The CDR3 runs 12 residues. The ends were cut back, 5 bases at V and 3 bases at J, with 9 bases in the middle.

The chain joins TRBV2 to TRBJ2-1; a possible D gene is TRBD2 (5 bases). Trimming pared 6 bases from V and 1 base from J, leaving 16 bases between. Germline V gene lookup returns CDR1 SNHLY and CDR2 FYNNEI. The CDR3 totals 16 residues. The CDR3 loop is CASRPSGGGSYNEQFF. The CDR3 coding sequence is TGTGCCAGCAGACCTAGTGGAGGTGGGTCCTACAATGAGCAGTTCTTC.

The gene calls are TRBV25-1 and TRBJ2-5, with D tentatively TRBD1 or TRBD2 (5 bases each). Per germline, CDR1 MGHDK and CDR2 SYGVNS. The CDR3 is made up of 14 amino acids. V was trimmed by 5 bases and J by 2 bases, leaving 12 bases between them. The CDR3 DNA reads as TGTGCCAGCAGTTACTTAGAGGGGCAAGAGACCCAGTACTTC. Amino acid sequence: CASSYLEGQETQYF.

The chain has TRBV6-2 or TRBV6-3 and TRBJ2-7, with a weak D call TRBD1 (5 bases). The CDR3 runs to 12 residues. V was cut by 2 bases and J by 6 bases, with 8 bases left in between. Germline assignment: CDR1 MNHEY and CDR2 SVGEGT. The DNA for the CDR3 is TGTGCCAGCAGTTACGGGGCGGCCGAGCAGTACTTC. Its translation is CASSYGAAEQYF.

Only one count was recorded for this clonotype. The chain has TRBV7-2 and TRBJ1-2; D remains unclear. The CDR3 runs to 14 residues. The V end was cut by 1 base, the J end by 2 bases, with 8 bases between. Per the germline V gene, CDR1 is SGHTA and CDR2 is FQGNSA. CDR3 nucleotides: TGTGCCAGCAGCTTAGAACAGCCCAACTATGGCTACACCTTC. Its protein is CASSLEQPNYGYTF.

This chain connects TRBV6-1 to TRBJ2-7; 7 bases match TRBD1. The J call may be in error: the DNA end matches TRBJ2-5 better. Germline CDR1 reads MNHNS; CDR2 reads SASEGT. This CDR3 comprises 15 residues. CDR3 DNA sequence: TGTGCCAGCAGTGAGAGAACAGGGGAAATTGGGACCCAGTACTTC. Amino acids: CASSERTGEIGTQYF.

The chain uses TRBV18 and TRBJ2-5; 8 bases map to TRBD2. The germline gives CDR1 KGHSH, CDR2 LQKENI. Germline trimming cut 3 bases from V and 5 bases from J; bases unmatched to any gene: 5. The length of the CDR3 is 14 residues. The CDR3 loop reads CASSPSSGSETQYF. As DNA, the CDR3 is TGTGCCAGCTCACCCTCGAGCGGGAGTGAGACCCAGTACTTC.

The V and J genes are TRBV7-2 and TRBJ2-5; 9 bases fit TRBD2. The DNA end is a closer match to TRBJ2-7, so the J assignment may be wrong. This CDR3 is 15 amino acids long. Per the germline V gene, CDR1 is SGHTA and CDR2 is FQGNSA. The DNA of the CDR3 is TGTGCCAGCAGCACCCGGACTAGCGCCTCCTACGAGCAGTACTTC. Amino acids: CASSTRTSASYEQYF.

This clonotype has just a few counts. V is TRBV6-4 and J is TRBJ2-1; D is unclear. The CDR3 is made up of 14 amino acids. Germline values: CDR1 MRHNA, CDR2 SNTAGT. The V end was cut by 5 bases, the J end by 8 bases, with 16 bases between. The CDR3 is CASSREDGSHEQFF. CDR3 sequence (DNA): TGTGCCAGCAGTAGGGAAGACGGCAGTCATGAGCAGTTCTTC.

In this sample, this clonotype turned up many times. The gene calls are TRBV6-6 and TRBJ1-2; no clear D. Germline CDR1 is MNHNY and CDR2 is SVGAGI (reference sequence). The V end was cut by 0 bases, the J end by 5 bases, with 1 base between. This CDR3 is built from 11 residues. CDR3: CASSYSYGYTF. The CDR3 region has the DNA TGTGCCAGCAGTTACTCTTATGGCTACACCTTC.